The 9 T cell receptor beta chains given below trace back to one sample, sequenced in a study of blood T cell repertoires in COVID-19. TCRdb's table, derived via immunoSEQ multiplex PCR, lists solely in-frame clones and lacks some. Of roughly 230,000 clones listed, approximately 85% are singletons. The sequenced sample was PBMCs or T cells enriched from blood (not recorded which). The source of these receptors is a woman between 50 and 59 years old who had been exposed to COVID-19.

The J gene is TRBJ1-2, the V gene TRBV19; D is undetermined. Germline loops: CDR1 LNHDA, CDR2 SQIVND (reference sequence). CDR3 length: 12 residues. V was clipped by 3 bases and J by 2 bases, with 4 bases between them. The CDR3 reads CASSMENYGYTF. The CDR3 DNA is TGTGCCAGTAGTATGGAGAACTATGGCTACACCTTC. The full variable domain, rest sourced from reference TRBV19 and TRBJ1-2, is DGGITQSPKYLFRKEGQNVTLSCEQNLNHDAMYWYRQDPGQGLRLIYYSQIVNDFQKGDIAEGYSVSREKKESFPLTVTSAQKNPTAFYLCASSMENYGYTFGSGTRLTVV.

CDR3 nucleotide sequence: TGTGCCAGCTCATACGACAGCTACAATGAGCAGTTCTTC. Protein: CASSYDSYNEQFF. The chain is built from TRBV18 and TRBJ2-1; weak D call: TRBD1 (5 bases). Looked up from germline, CDR1 is KGHSH and CDR2 is LQKENI. CDR3 size: 13 residues. Trimming left V 5 bases short and J 3 bases short, with 8 bases between.

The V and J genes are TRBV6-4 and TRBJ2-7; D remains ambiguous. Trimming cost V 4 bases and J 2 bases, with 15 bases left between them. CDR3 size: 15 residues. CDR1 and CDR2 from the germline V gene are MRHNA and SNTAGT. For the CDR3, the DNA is TGTGCCAGCAGTGCCGCTGCCGGAGCCGCCTACGAGCAGTACTTC. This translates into CASSAAAGAAYEQYF.

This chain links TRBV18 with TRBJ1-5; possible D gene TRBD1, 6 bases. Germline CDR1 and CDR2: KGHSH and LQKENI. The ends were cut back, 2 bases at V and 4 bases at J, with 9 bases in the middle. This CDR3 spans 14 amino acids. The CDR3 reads CASSPGQFNQPQHF. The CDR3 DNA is TGTGCCAGCTCACCAGGACAGTTTAATCAGCCCCAGCATTTT.

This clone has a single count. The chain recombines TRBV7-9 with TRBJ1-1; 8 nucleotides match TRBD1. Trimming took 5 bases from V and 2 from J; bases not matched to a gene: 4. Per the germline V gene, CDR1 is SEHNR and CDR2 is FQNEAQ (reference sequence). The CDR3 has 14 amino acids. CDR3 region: CASSHGQGNTEAFF. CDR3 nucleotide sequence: TGTGCCAGCAGCCACGGACAGGGAAACACTGAAGCTTTCTTT.

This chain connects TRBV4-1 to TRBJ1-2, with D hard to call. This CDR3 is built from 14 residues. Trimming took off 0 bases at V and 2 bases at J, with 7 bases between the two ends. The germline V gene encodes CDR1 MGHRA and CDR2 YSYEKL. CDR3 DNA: TGCGCCAGCAGCCAAGATGAGAGAAACTATGGCTACACCTTC. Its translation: CASSQDERNYGYTF.

The CDR3 coding sequence is TGTGCCAGTAGTATCGACAGGGGAAATCAGCCCCAGCATTTT. Translation: CASSIDRGNQPQHF. The J gene is TRBJ1-5, the V gene TRBV19; 8 positions match TRBD1. The germline V gene has CDR1 LNHDA and CDR2 SQIVND (reference sequence). The CDR3 length is 14 residues. V shed 3 bases, J shed 4 bases, and the junction held 2 bases outside the gene matches.

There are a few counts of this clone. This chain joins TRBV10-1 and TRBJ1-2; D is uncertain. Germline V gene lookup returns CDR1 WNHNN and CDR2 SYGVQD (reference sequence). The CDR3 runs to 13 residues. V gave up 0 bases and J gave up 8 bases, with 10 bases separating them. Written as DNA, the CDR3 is TGCGCCAGCAGTGAGTCGCGGAATGGGGGCTACACCTTC. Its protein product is CASSESRNGGYTF.

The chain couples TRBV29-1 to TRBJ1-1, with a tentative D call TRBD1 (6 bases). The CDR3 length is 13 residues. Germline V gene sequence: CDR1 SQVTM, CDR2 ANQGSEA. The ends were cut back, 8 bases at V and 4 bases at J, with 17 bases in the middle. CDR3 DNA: TGCAGCACCTACAGGGTGGGTGGCACTGAAGCTTTCTTT. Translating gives CSTYRVGGTEAFF.